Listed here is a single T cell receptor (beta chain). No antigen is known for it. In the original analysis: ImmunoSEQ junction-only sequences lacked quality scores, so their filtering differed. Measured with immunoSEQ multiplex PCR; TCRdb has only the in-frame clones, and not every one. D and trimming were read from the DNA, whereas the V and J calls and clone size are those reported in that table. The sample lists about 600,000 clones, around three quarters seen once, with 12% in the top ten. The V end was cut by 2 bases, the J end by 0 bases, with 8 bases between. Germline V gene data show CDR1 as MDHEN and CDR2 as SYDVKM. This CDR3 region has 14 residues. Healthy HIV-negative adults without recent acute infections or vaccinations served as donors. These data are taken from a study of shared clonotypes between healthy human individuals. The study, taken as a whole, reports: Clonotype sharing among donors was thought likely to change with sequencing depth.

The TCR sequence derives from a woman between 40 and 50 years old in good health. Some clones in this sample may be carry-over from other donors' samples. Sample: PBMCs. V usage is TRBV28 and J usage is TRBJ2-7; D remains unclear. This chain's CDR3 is CASSLVPSSYEQYF. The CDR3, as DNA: TGTGCCAGCAGTTTAGTCCCGAGCTCCTACGAGCAGTACTTC.